Listed here are 17 T cell receptor beta chains from one sample, sequenced in a study of blood T cell repertoires in COVID-19. Generated by immunoSEQ multiplex PCR, the TCRdb table keeps only in-frame clones and is missing some. The sample shows tens of thousands of clones, about 84% of them seen only once. The sequenced sample was peripheral blood. The receptors here all came from a man aged 45-65 years with active COVID-19.

This chain connects TRBV28 to TRBJ1-1; no definite D call. Trimming cost V 5 bases and J 0 bases, with 13 bases left between them. The germline V gene has CDR1 MDHEN and CDR2 SYDVKM. The CDR3 has 15 amino acids. CDR3 DNA sequence: TGTGCCAGCAGTCCCGGAGGTACAATGAACACTGAAGCTTTCTTT. As protein: CASSPGGTMNTEAFF.

The gene calls are TRBV5-1 and TRBJ2-1, with D possibly matching TRBD1 (6 bases). Germline V lookup: CDR1 SGHRS, CDR2 YFSETQ. The CDR3 sequence is 12 residues long. Trimming shortened V by 0 bases and J by 10 bases, and 8 bases separated the two germline ends. The CDR3 here is CASSLGQAEQFF. CDR3 DNA: TGCGCCAGCAGCTTGGGACAGGCCGAGCAGTTCTTC.

J is TRBJ1-1 and V is TRBV29-1; 10 nucleotides match TRBD1. In germline, CDR1 is SQVTM, CDR2 ANQGSEA. The CDR3 is 14 residues long. V lost 7 bases, J lost 4 bases, and 9 bases stayed unmatched. Here the CDR3 reads CSARTGGLVTEAFF. The CDR3 nucleotides are TGCAGCGCCCGGACAGGGGGGTTGGTCACTGAAGCTTTCTTT.

The chain joins TRBV4-3 to TRBJ2-1, with D possibly matching TRBD2 (6 bases). Germline assignment: CDR1 LGHNA and CDR2 YSLEER. V dropped 0 bases and J dropped 4 bases, with 13 bases sitting between them. The length of the CDR3 is 16 residues. Here the CDR3 DNA reads TGCGCCAGCAGCCAAGACCCAGCGGGCGGGTACAATGAGCAGTTCTTC. It codes for CASSQDPAGGYNEQFF.

The sample holds a few counts of this clone. The chain carries TRBV6-6 and TRBJ2-3, with 8 bases fitting TRBD2. J was trimmed by 6 bases and V by 2 bases; bases with no gene match: 10. This CDR3 is built from 16 residues. Germline CDR1 and CDR2: MNHNY and SVGAGI (reference sequence). This chain's CDR3 is CASSYVGAGGLDTQYF. CDR3 sequence (DNA): TGTGCCAGCAGTTACGTAGGGGCGGGGGGCCTGGATACGCAGTATTTT.

V is TRBV7-2 and J is TRBJ1-2, with a tentative D call TRBD1 (5 bases). This CDR3 contains 13 residues. V was shortened by 3 bases and J by 2 bases, with 7 bases between the two germline ends. Germline V gene lookup returns CDR1 SGHTA and CDR2 FQGNSA. In DNA, the CDR3 is TGTGCCAGCAGCTTTTCAGGGAACTATGGCTACACCTTC. This encodes CASSFSGNYGYTF.

The V and J genes are TRBV18 and TRBJ2-7; TRBD2 might be the D (7 bases). Trimming left V 2 bases short and J 3 bases short, with 23 bases between. Germline CDR1 and CDR2: KGHSH and LQKENI. This CDR3 contains 18 residues. CDR3 sequence: CASSPFRTRTAENYEQYF. The CDR3, as DNA: TGTGCCAGCTCACCATTTAGGACTAGGACAGCAGAAAACTACGAGCAGTACTTC.

The chain couples TRBV28 to TRBJ1-3, with D possibly matching TRBD1 (6 bases). The CDR3 length is 15 residues. CDR1 and CDR2 (germline): MDHEN, SYDVKM. The V end was cut by 2 bases, the J end by 4 bases, with 12 bases between. CDR3 protein: CASSLRGTAGNTIYF. CDR3 in DNA: TGTGCCAGCAGTTTAAGGGGGACGGCGGGAAACACCATATATTTT.

A note on this clone: One end of the junction fails to match germline, which may point to a read error. The rearrangement links TRBV30 to TRBJ1-2, with unresolved D. The germline gives CDR1 GTSNPN, CDR2 SVGIG (reference sequence). The CDR3 has 10 residues. Here the CDR3 DNA reads TGTGCCTGGAGTGTAGACTACCTCCATTTC. Translating it yields CAWSVDYLHF.

The chain recombines TRBV6-5 with TRBJ2-7; TRBD2 aligns across 9 bases. The CDR3 spans 14 residues. Per the germline V gene, CDR1 is MNHEY and CDR2 is SVGAGI. After removal of 5 bases from V and 2 bases from J, the junction contained 4 bases not matched to a gene. The CDR3 loop is CASSPAGGTYEQYF. The CDR3 DNA is TGTGCCAGCAGTCCGGCGGGGGGGACCTACGAGCAGTACTTC.

The chain uses TRBV6-6 and TRBJ2-1; TRBD1 matches 9 bases. The length of the CDR3 is 14 residues. J lost 6 bases, V lost 6 bases, and 6 bases had no gene match. Per germline, CDR1 MNHNY and CDR2 SVGAGI (reference sequence). The CDR3: CASSPGTGSNEQFF. The CDR3 nucleotides read TGTGCCAGCAGCCCCGGGACAGGGTCCAATGAGCAGTTCTTC.

The chain links TRBV5-4 to TRBJ2-7; TRBD2 matches at 8 bases. CDR3 length: 15 amino acids. Trimming cost V 2 bases and J 4 bases; bases outside gene matches: 8. The germline CDR1 and CDR2 sequences are SGHNT and YYREEE (reference sequence). CDR3 in amino acids: CASSFGAGGAYEQYF. The DNA for the CDR3 is TGTGCCAGCAGCTTCGGCGCGGGGGGCGCTTACGAGCAGTACTTC. Full variable domain (outside the CDR3, taken from reference TRBV5-4 and TRBJ2-7): ETGVTQSPTHLIKTRGQQVTLRCSSQSGHNTVSWYQQALGQGPQFIFQYYREEENGRGNFPPRFSGLQFPNYSSELNVNALELDDSALYLCASSFGAGGAYEQYFGPGTRLTVT.

The rearrangement uses TRBV7-3 and TRBJ1-2; 9 nucleotides line up with TRBD1. Germline V gene sequence: CDR1 SGHTA, CDR2 FQGTGA. CDR3 length equals 14 residues. V lost 2 bases, J lost 7 bases, and 5 bases stayed unmatched. In DNA form, the CDR3 reads TGTGCCAGCAGCTTATCGGGACAGGGACTTGGCTACACCTTC. As protein: CASSLSGQGLGYTF. Supplemented by reference TRBV7-3 and TRBJ1-2, the full variable domain reads GAGVSQTPSNKVTEKGKYVELRCDPISGHTALYWYRQSLGQGPEFLIYFQGTGAADDSGLPNDRFFAVRPEGSVSTLKIQRTERGDSAVYLCASSLSGQGLGYTFGSGTRLTVV.

The chain employs TRBV5-8 and TRBJ2-1, with D uncertain. The CDR3 consists of 16 residues. The germline gives CDR1 SGHTS, CDR2 YDEGEE. V gave up 4 bases and J gave up 4 bases, with 18 bases separating them. The CDR3 sequence is CASSPPGGSVYNEQFF. The CDR3 bases are TGTGCCAGCAGCCCCCCCGGCGGAAGTGTTTACAATGAGCAGTTCTTC.

The J gene is TRBJ1-5, the V gene TRBV28, with 11 bases aligning to TRBD1. This CDR3 is built from 19 residues. The trim removed 4 bases at V and 0 bases at J, leaving 11 bases unmatched. Germline V gene sequence: CDR1 MDHEN, CDR2 SYDVKM. CDR3 nucleotides: TGTGCCAGCAGTTCCGGGTGGGGACAGGGGGGATATAGCAATCAGCCCCAGCATTTT. This translates into CASSSGWGQGGYSNQPQHF.

This chain joins TRBV11-3 and TRBJ2-7; 7 bases align to TRBD1. The CDR3 has 12 amino acids. The J segment lost 5 bases and the V segment lost 5 bases, leaving 3 bases of the junction unmatched. Germline V gives CDR1 SGHNT, CDR2 YENEEA. This chain's CDR3 is CASSGTGDEQYF. The CDR3 nucleotides are TGTGCCAGCAGCGGAACAGGGGACGAGCAGTACTTC.

The chain recombines TRBV18 with TRBJ1-1; no clear D gene. CDR1 and CDR2 (germline): KGHSH, LQKENI. V lost 0 bases and J 7 bases, leaving 12 bases between the germline ends. CDR3 size: 14 residues. The CDR3 reads CASSPPSGLGEAFF. The CDR3, as DNA: TGTGCCAGCTCACCACCGTCGGGGTTGGGTGAAGCTTTCTTT.